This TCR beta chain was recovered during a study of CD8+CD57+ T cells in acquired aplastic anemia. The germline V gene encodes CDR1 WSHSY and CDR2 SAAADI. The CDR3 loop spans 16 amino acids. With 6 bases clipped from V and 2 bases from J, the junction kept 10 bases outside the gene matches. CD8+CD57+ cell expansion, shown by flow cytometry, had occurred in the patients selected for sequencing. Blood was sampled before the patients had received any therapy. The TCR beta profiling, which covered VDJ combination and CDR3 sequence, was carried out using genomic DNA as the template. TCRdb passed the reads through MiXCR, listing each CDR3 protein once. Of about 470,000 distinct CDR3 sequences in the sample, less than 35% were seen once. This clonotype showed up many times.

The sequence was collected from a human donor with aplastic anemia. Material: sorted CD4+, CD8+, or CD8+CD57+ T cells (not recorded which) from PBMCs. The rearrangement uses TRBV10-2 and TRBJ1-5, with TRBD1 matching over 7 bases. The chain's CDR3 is CASRPNTGDGNQPQHF. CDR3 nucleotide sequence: TGCGCCAGCAGGCCAAACACAGGGGACGGCAATCAGCCCCAGCATTTT.